Listed below are T cell receptor beta chains from one sample, sequenced in a study of Graves' ophthalmopathy and Graves' hyperthyroidism. TCRdb processed the multiplex PCR reads anew with MiXCR; each CDR3 protein has one entry. The repertoire holds 300,000 or so distinct CDR3 sequences, 17% seen once, with 9% to 15% in the top ten. Sample: peripheral blood. The receptors originated from an adult man with Graves' ophthalmopathy. CDR3s leave out the opening cysteine and the closing phenylalanine or tryptophan.

j_call	v_call	cdr3_aa
TRBJ1-2	TRBV2	ASCKTGALNYGYT
TRBJ2-7	TRBV6-2/TRBV6-3	ASSYGDPGDEQY
TRBJ2-5	TRBV15	AISRDHTEIQY
TRBJ2-6	TRBV6-2/TRBV6-3	ASSSKRSGGSGANVLT
TRBJ1-5	TRBV2	ASSDGHLNQPQH
TRBJ2-2	TRBV29-1	SVLILGSGELF
TRBJ1-1	TRBV6-1	ASSEGTGVLMNTEAF
TRBJ1-2	TRBV28	ASTLPNNYGYT
TRBJ2-5	TRBV9	ASSVVGAGVGETQY
TRBJ2-7	TRBV5-1	ASSLDGRTGAEQY
TRBJ1-1	TRBV27	ASRPRTANTEAF
TRBJ2-7	TRBV19	ASSMGRDYEQY
TRBJ2-5	TRBV20-1	SGRTSSETQY
TRBJ2-5	TRBV7-6	ASSLSPTSGRETQY
TRBJ1-4	TRBV11-2	ASTLGGDRPEKLF
TRBJ1-1	TRBV19	ASSIARSWTTVAEAF
TRBJ1-2	TRBV28	ASSLKGSTYGYT
TRBJ2-2	TRBV7-2	ASSRRTSGATGELF
TRBJ1-1	TRBV30	AWSKGTMNTEAF
TRBJ2-7	TRBV7-3	ASSPQGGLGYEQY
TRBJ1-5	TRBV3-1	ASSHTTGNQPQH
TRBJ2-4	TRBV20-1	SAVRSSGKNIQY
TRBJ2-7	TRBV12-3/TRBV12-4	ASSLASGLGLIYEQY
TRBJ2-4	TRBV9	ASGGPGNKNIQY
TRBJ1-5	TRBV12-3/TRBV12-4	ASSSRWVNQPQH
TRBJ1-5	TRBV6-2/TRBV6-3	ASTDLTQPQH
TRBJ2-7	TRBV24-1	ATSDFTTEQY
TRBJ2-5	TRBV6-1	ASSADRVQETQY
TRBJ2-7	TRBV20-1	SALRESDEQY
TRBJ1-5	TRBV20-1	SARASDRRTNQPQH
TRBJ1-2	TRBV5-1	ASSLGRQSYGYT
TRBJ2-4	TRBV20-1	SAYRTGSVNIQY
TRBJ1-6	TRBV5-1	ASGTGSYNSPLH
TRBJ1-1	TRBV5-5	ASSLEPGDLNTEAF